This TCR beta chain stems from a study of cytomegalovirus exposure and HLA in healthy donors (TCRdb year 2017). As for the study more broadly: An earlier analysis of more than 550 of the donors reported around 280 Gb of sequence data and about 120 million unique TCR beta sequences obtained from approximately 180 million T cells. A later analysis re-examined previously published TCR beta repertoires from just over 650 donors and added high-resolution HLA genotyping to investigate patterns of TCR occurrence. Among under 450 genotyped donors of the cohort, an average of approximately 250,000 unique TCR beta nucleotide sequences were sequenced per donor, around 18% of them non-productive. Alongside the repertoire data, information on donor age, sex, ethnicity and CMV serostatus was compiled. The genetic ancestry cluster associated with self-reported Caucasian donors included 81% of the 398 genotyped donors. Typing coverage differed by locus: A, B, C, DRB1 and DQB1 were typed in roughly 620-630 donors, DQA1 in roughly 510, DPA1 in approximately 600, and DPB1 in just under 490. Roughly 5 DR-DQ haplotypes were handled as single units for association and clustering because linkage in the cohort was strong. The T cell repertoires of around 730 subjects were profiled by immunosequencing and related to cytomegalovirus serostatus. Both class I and class II loci were covered by HLA typing, at four-digit resolution. Genome-wide SNP genotypes for about 60% of the 666 donors were used in a later genetic analysis, which treated that subset as a discovery cohort. The study aimed to test whether signatures of past pathogen exposure could be identified by cataloging public T cell receptors. Rather than drawing on any new phenotypic data, the later analysis identified candidate immune exposures from TCR beta sequences and the way those sequences occurred across donors. In an earlier analysis of several hundred of the donors, high-throughput TCR beta sequencing was used to judge whether each TCR beta V gene segment behaved as functional or pseudogenic. An early release covering roughly 580 HLA-typed donors comprised roughly 300 gigabases of sequencing data and roughly 86 million unique TCR sequences. To predict cytomegalovirus infection status, the study combined high-throughput TCR immunosequencing, statistical association of individual TCRs with disease status, and machine learning. Besides the first cohort of around 670 subjects, a separate validation cohort made up of 95 to 150 different subjects was used. Every repertoire in the discovery cohort had been generated on one and the same sequencing platform.

General findings and caveats noted by the study authors: According to a later analysis, most CMV-associated TCR beta chains appeared to be HLA-restricted, and the HLA associations seemed to be driven largely by CMV exposure. Broadly in line with IMGT annotations, most TCR beta V segments showed up in productive rearrangements about 87% or about 30% of the time in an earlier analysis of a few hundred of the donors. According to a later analysis, TCR association rates differed among HLA loci, with DRB1 alleles showing the most associated TCRs and HLA-C alleles showing the fewest. According to a later analysis, parvovirus B19, influenza, CMV and Epstein-Barr virus appeared linked to several top co-occurrence clusters. V-gene and J-gene trimming of TCR beta chains was associated with a missense DCLRE1C variant in a later genetic analysis, and the association was replicated in an independent cohort. Some IMGT-functional V segments, including TRBV6-2 and TRBV6-3, could not be told apart with the 87-base-pair reads, so those segments were excluded. Presence/absence analyses assumed roughly uniform sequencing depth across donors, an assumption that may not hold. In vitro tests confirmed that a few of the cytomegalovirus-associated TCR beta chains recognize cytomegalovirus antigens. At a false discovery rate of 0.05, a later analysis linked 16,000 or so TCR beta sequences to specific HLA alleles. Correlated functional status among segregating V segments might be attributable to linkage disequilibrium, but an unknown experimental factor could not be ruled out. A cluster of highly shared sequence variants was judged likely to represent a technical artifact of the sequencing pipeline. In this cohort, only TCR beta chains were sequenced, and detectable features were limited by the absence of alpha or paired-chain data. Assigning TCR associations to individual alleles was difficult when HLA alleles, especially DR and DQ, strongly co-occurred. The classifier was reported to diagnose cytomegalovirus status with high specificity and sensitivity in both the original and validation cohorts. A later analysis found that HLA-associated TCR beta chains were more clonally expanded and had lower generation probabilities than equally common non-associated chains. Most TCR sequences were observed very rarely across donors, whereas some public TCRs were present in many individuals. The earlier analysis of approximately 540 of the donors excluded 15 to 20 rarely observed V segments, including chromosome 9 orphons, because counts were too low. The authors suggested that the approach could potentially be generalized to other disease states and immunological phenotypes. CMV serostatus was the only immune exposure information available for the cohort. A further reported finding was that TCR beta sequences accurately predicted the HLA-A and HLA-B alleles for most subjects in the first cohort. HLA typing was unavailable for some donors at each locus, so association tests used only the typed subset. According to a later genetic analysis, donors in an Asian-associated ancestry cluster had fewer N-insertions in productive TCRs than the approximately 670-donor mean. In the study, approximately 150 TCR beta chains were listed as associated with cytomegalovirus.

Notes on this clone: The antigen it recognizes is unknown. The input lacks base qualities; no much larger clone sits a single base away.

The library was obtained by the immunoSEQ multiplex PCR assay. The multiplex PCR relied on a mix of 60 forward primers for TCR Vbeta segments and 13 reverse primers for TCR Jbeta segments. Amplification of the CDR3 region of rearranged TCR beta genes was performed with a multiplex PCR assay on genomic DNA. The Illumina HiSeq System was used to sequence the amplified TCR beta libraries as 87-base-pair reads. The study's own analysis went as follows. A later analysis counted some 80 million unique TCR beta chains across the roughly 700 repertoires, and around 9.9 million of these chains were shared by at least two donors. A nearest-neighbor algorithm error-corrected the raw reads and collapsed the reads into unique sequences, merging closely related sequences to remove PCR and sequencing errors. To assign V, D and J gene segments, CDR3 sequences were aligned to IMGT reference sequences. For a sequence to be retained, at least a six-nucleotide match to both a V gene segment and a J gene segment was required. Rearrangements were classified as productive when the CDR3 lacked stop codons and remained in frame with V and J, and all other rearrangements were classified as non-productive. Following IMGT convention, CDR3 was defined as the stretch from the second conserved V-encoded cysteine up to the conserved J-encoded phenylalanine. In an earlier analysis of some 550 of the donors, sequences lacking an unambiguous match to a single V gene segment were excluded. In an earlier analysis of about 590 of the donors, a V segment was called functional when productive rearrangements were above 56.7%, and segregating when the standard deviation between donors exceeded 5%. A statistical classification framework was built to diagnose cytomegalovirus status from the catalog of TCR beta chain sequences. A later analysis assigned V and J genes by comparing TCR nucleotide sequences with IMGT/GENE-DB human TR gene sequences. The TCRdist pipeline was used in a later analysis to assign CDR3 sequences and most-parsimonious VDJ recombination scenarios. In a later analysis, each TCR beta chain was defined by its CDR3 amino acid sequence together with its V-gene family, and reads lacking a unique V-gene family were excluded. As a way to deal with suspected cross-contamination and a sequencing artifact, a later analysis dropped more than 500 nucleotide sequences that were highly shared and had low generation probability. In a later analysis, a clonal expansion index for each public chain was calculated from normalized within-repertoire ranks of inferred template counts. Generation probabilities in a later analysis came from a VDJ recombination model fitted to out-of-frame rearrangements, and those results were checked against IGoR. In a later analysis, hypergeometric tests were used to score TCR-TCR, TCR-HLA and TCR-CMV co-occurrence, with a repertoire-size bias correction applied to TCR pairs. To estimate false discovery rates, a later analysis permuted the HLA or CMV assignments 20 times. In a later analysis, co-occurring TCRs were grouped using DBSCAN, with TCRdist sequence similarity added in when clustering inside HLA-allele-positive subsets. Repertoires with fewer than 30,000 or more than 120,000 public chains, plus five repertoires with anomalous nucleotide sharing, were excluded from co-occurrence clustering. TCRdb provides this immuneACCESS table in a form limited to in-frame rearrangements. Some clones are lacking; in checked studies, under half of them reflect an unresolved V gene, and why the rest are absent is not known. For V, J and clone size, that table is used; D and trimming come from the DNA. Counted in this sample were about 90,000 clones; about nine tenths of them appeared once. The biggest ten clones account for approximately 2.3% of the sample.

The germline V gene gives CDR1 as SGHVS and CDR2 as FNYEAQ. V is pruned by 2 bases and J by 4 bases, leaving 12 bases of the junction without a gene match. Its CDR3 holds 17 amino acids, cysteine through phenylalanine. Kept here is only the CDR3 DNA, which spans 51 bases and is read in frame from base 1. The cohort was made up of about 670 healthy bone marrow donors. At the time of sampling, every cohort member was nominally healthy, though immune exposures that went unrecorded were likely present. The donor was CMV seronegative and belonged to the group of approximately 320 seronegative cohort members. Each donor provided a peripheral blood sample, and peripheral blood mononuclear cells were used for TCR beta sequencing. The Qiagen DNeasy Blood Extraction Kit was used to extract genomic DNA from the blood cell samples.

Sequencing was performed on PBMCs. This TCR was recovered from a man aged 18 to 29 in good health and CMV-seronegative. Here the chain combines TRBV7-6 and TRBJ2-7; 9 middle bases align to TRBD2. Here is the DNA: TGTGCCAGCAGCTTAACGGGGCGCGGGAGGGCTGCTTACGAGCAGTACTTC. The resulting protein is CASSLTGRGRAAYEQYF. Where the CDR3 stops, the reference TRBV7-6 and TRBJ2-7 genes take over; the full variable domain is GAGVSQSPRYKVTKRGQDVALRCDPISGHVSLYWYRQALGQGPEFLTYFNYEAQQDKSGLPNDRFSAERPEGSISTLTIQRTEQRDSAMYRCASSLTGRGRAAYEQYFGPGTRLTVT.